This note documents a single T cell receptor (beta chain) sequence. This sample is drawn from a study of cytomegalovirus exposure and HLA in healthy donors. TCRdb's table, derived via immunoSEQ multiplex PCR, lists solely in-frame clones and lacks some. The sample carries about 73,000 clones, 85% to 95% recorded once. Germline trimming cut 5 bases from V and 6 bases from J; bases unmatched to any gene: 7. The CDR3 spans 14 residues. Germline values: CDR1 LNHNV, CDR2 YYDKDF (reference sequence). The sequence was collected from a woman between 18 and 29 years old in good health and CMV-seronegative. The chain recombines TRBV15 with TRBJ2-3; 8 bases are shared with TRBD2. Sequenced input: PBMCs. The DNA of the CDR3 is TGTGCCACCAGCCCGGAGCGGGGGACGGATACGCAGTATTTT. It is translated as CATSPERGTDTQYF.